This TCR beta chain was captured in a study of vaccination effects on CD4 cells after COVID-19. Comment on this clone: Its antigen remains unknown.

Viral peptide pools were used in the ViraFEST assay to expand antigen-specific CD4+ T cells, and sequencing came afterward. Following culture for about ten days, CD4+ T cells were isolated. By PCR, the person was confirmed to have had SARS-CoV-2 infection between March and December 2020. For each well, about 1.8 million PBMC were cultured with 10 IU/ml IL-2 and around 9.1 ug/ml peptides. After removal of 4 bases from V and 8 bases from J, the junction contained 16 bases not matched to a gene. This CDR3 comprises 17 residues. The germline V gene encodes CDR1 ENHRY and CDR2 SYGVKD. The data were produced by immunoSEQ multiplex PCR, yet TCRdb's version contains in-frame clones alone and is incomplete. Of under 35,000 clones listed, just over 70% are singletons.

The genes are TRBV10-3 and TRBJ2-3, with 9 bases matching TRBD2. This material consisted of CD4+ T cells from PBMCs cultured with a peptide pool, taken before COVID-19 vaccination. This receptor was taken from a human donor who had a prior SARS-CoV-2 infection. CDR3 DNA: TGTGCCATCAGTGTCCACTTTGCTAGCGGGATGGAGGTTACGCAGTATTTT. Its protein is CAISVHFASGMEVTQYF.